The 9 T cell receptor beta chains below all came from one sample that was sequenced in a study of post-analysis software for immune sequencing data. Unique molecular identifiers had been added to the TCR beta cDNA libraries. TCRdb processed the PCR reads anew with MiXCR; each CDR3 protein has one entry. The sample yields about 260,000 distinct CDR3 sequences, roughly a third seen once. The study's findings and limits: A few TRBV segments appeared more often in patients than in controls, and TRBV5-6, TRBV5-1 and TRBV20-1 were among these.

These receptors' antigens are unknown. The specimen sequenced was blood. Receptors were obtained from a girl between 10 and 17 years old with multiple sclerosis.

V is TRBV7-2 and J is TRBJ2-3; TRBD1 is a possible D gene (6 bases). This CDR3 comprises 16 residues. V was shortened by 1 base and J by 0 bases, with 11 bases between the two germline ends. CDR1 SGHTA and CDR2 FQGNSA come from the germline V gene. CDR3 in amino acids: CASSLGPGQSTDTQYF. CDR3 DNA sequence: TGTGCCAGCAGCTTAGGGCCGGGACAAAGCACAGATACGCAGTATTTT.

This clonotype was counted only a few times. The V call is TRBV7-6, the J call TRBJ2-5, with D hard to call. In germline, CDR1 is SGHVS, CDR2 FNYEAQ. There are 14 residues in the CDR3. Trimming took 5 bases from V and 5 from J, leaving 15 bases between them. The CDR3 region is CASSALGLAETQYF. The DNA for the CDR3 is TGTGCCAGCAGCGCCCTAGGATTAGCCGAGACCCAGTACTTC. Drawing the rest from reference TRBV7-6 and TRBJ2-5, the complete variable domain is GAGVSQSPRYKVTKRGQDVALRCDPISGHVSLYWYRQALGQGPEFLTYFNYEAQQDKSGLPNDRFSAERPEGSISTLTIQRTEQRDSAMYRCASSALGLAETQYFGPGTRLLVL.

This clonotype was recorded at least ten times. The rearrangement uses TRBV5-1 and TRBJ1-2; D is uncertain. Germline values: CDR1 SGHRS, CDR2 YFSETQ. This CDR3 spans 15 amino acids. V shed 4 bases and J shed 6 bases, with 19 bases lying between them. CDR3: CASSPGVRGSDGYTF. The DNA of the CDR3 is TGCGCCAGCAGCCCGGGCGTGAGAGGGAGCGATGGCTACACCTTC.

The CDR3 coding sequence is TGCAGTGCTAGAGTTTTTGGGGGGAGATCATACAATGAGCAGTTCTTC. It translates to CSARVFGGRSYNEQFF. V and J are TRBV20-1 and TRBJ2-1, with a possible D match to TRBD2 (6 bases). CDR1 is DFQATT, CDR2 SNEGSKA, per germline (reference sequence). The CDR3 extends over 16 amino acids. V lost 1 base, J lost 4 bases, and 17 bases lay in between.

This clonotype was counted at least ten times. This CDR3 is CASSLTASNQPQHF. The DNA for the CDR3 is TGCGCCAGCAGCTTGACAGCTAGCAATCAGCCCCAGCATTTT. The chain recombines TRBV5-1 with TRBJ1-5; D ambiguous. CDR3 length: 14 amino acids. The V end was cut by 1 base, the J end by 0 bases, with 5 bases between. Germline CDR1 reads SGHRS; CDR2 reads YFSETQ.

Many counts were recorded for this clonotype. V is TRBV7-8 and J is TRBJ2-3, with 10 positions matching TRBD2. CDR1 and CDR2 (germline): SGHVS, FQNEAQ. The CDR3 is 19 residues long. With 2 bases clipped from V and 2 bases from J, the junction kept 13 bases outside the gene matches. This CDR3 reads CASSLRWLGLAGDTDTQYF. CDR3 sequence (DNA): TGTGCCAGCAGCTTAAGATGGTTGGGGCTAGCGGGGGACACAGATACGCAGTATTTT.

This chain connects TRBV20-1 to TRBJ2-1, with TRBD2 matching 7 bases. CDR1 is DFQATT and CDR2 is SNEGSKA in the germline V gene (reference sequence). The CDR3 covers 13 residues. The trim removed 2 bases at V and 7 bases at J, leaving 5 bases unmatched. DNA of the CDR3: TGCAGTGCTAGACTAGCGGCTAGAAATGAGCAGTTCTTC. Translating gives CSARLAARNEQFF.

This clonotype appeared a few times. A much bigger clone sits one base away, suggesting this may be a read error. V usage is TRBV20-1 and J usage is TRBJ1-2, with D possibly TRBD1 on 6 matching bases. Deletions cut 7 bases from V and 6 bases from J, with 15 bases between. CDR1 is DFQATT and CDR2 is SNEGSKA in the germline V gene (reference sequence). The CDR3 is made up of 12 amino acids. This chain's CDR3 is CSGQSGAHGYTF. The CDR3 region has the DNA TGCAGTGGTCAGTCAGGGGCCCATGGCTACACCTTC.

This clonotype came up many times. The chain carries TRBV20-1 and TRBJ2-3; 8 bases are a match to TRBD2. V lost 3 bases to trimming and J lost 4 bases; unmatched junction nucleotides: 3. Germline loops: CDR1 DFQATT, CDR2 SNEGSKA (reference sequence). There are 13 residues in the CDR3. This chain's CDR3 is CSARGAGADTQYF. The CDR3 DNA reads as TGCAGTGCTAGGGGAGCGGGGGCAGATACGCAGTATTTT.